This T cell receptor beta chain was found in a study of OX40 agonist ivuxolimab in advanced cancers. Background on the study: Patients took ivuxolimab, an agonistic anti-OX40 (CD134) antibody.

Blood sampling was done at baseline, cycle 4 day 1, and cycle 7 day 1. Regarding this clone: One end of the junction varies from germline; a read error may be responsible.

CDR3 length: 14 amino acids. TCRdb keeps only in-frame clones here, not all; method: immunoSEQ multiplex PCR. The sample yields under 45,000 clones, roughly four fifths seen once. The chain has TRBV5-3 and TRBJ2-1; D is possibly TRBD2 (6 bases). TRBV5-3 is designated an ORF whose function remains uncertain. This clonotype originated in an adult with an advanced solid tumor such as melanoma, head and neck, liver or kidney cancer. Sample: CD4+ or CD8+ T cells sorted from blood, taken in a trial of the OX40 agonist ivuxolimab. This CDR3 is CASSLRRANNEQFF. In DNA, the CDR3 is TGTGCCAGCAGCTTACGGAGGGCCAACAATGAGCAGTTCTTC.